This passage covers 17 T cell receptor beta chains from one sample sequenced in a study of early T cells in non-severe SARS-CoV-2 infection. TCRdb ran MiXCR on the 5' RACE reads and lists one entry per CDR3 protein. The sample includes about 48,000 distinct CDR3 sequences, approximately 9.4% seen only once; the top ten take almost 8.5%. The sample consisted of whole blood. Receptor source: an adult who was a healthcare worker with PCR-confirmed SARS-CoV-2 infection or an uninfected control (not recorded which).

This clonotype was detected many times. The chain carries TRBV6-6 and TRBJ2-7, with D tentatively TRBD2 (7 bases). The V end was cut by 5 bases, the J end by 2 bases, with 13 bases between. Germline V CDR1 and CDR2: MNHNY, SVGAGI (reference sequence). This CDR3 comprises 14 residues. As DNA, the CDR3 is TGTGCCAGCAGTCCGCCCGGGGGGCCCTACGAGCAGTACTTC. Protein sequence: CASSPPGGPYEQYF.

In its sample, this clonotype ranks as medium-sized (0.01 to 0.1%). The chain joins TRBV27 to TRBJ2-2, with 9 bases lining up with TRBD1. V was clipped by 5 bases and J by 2 bases; unmatched bases: 9. The CDR3 runs 17 residues. Germline V gene data show CDR1 as MNHEY and CDR2 as SMNVEV (reference sequence). The CDR3 region has the DNA TGTGCCAGCAGTACCCACGACAGGGGGATTAACACCGGGGAGCTGTTTTTT. The encoded protein is CASSTHDRGINTGELFF.

The chain has TRBV30 and TRBJ1-2; D remains unclear. The CDR3 has 16 amino acids. Germline CDR1 GTSNPN, CDR2 SVGIG (reference sequence). Trimming cost V 1 base and J 2 bases, with 17 bases left between them. The CDR3: CAWSGVEGRYNYGYTF. The CDR3 DNA is TGTGCCTGGAGTGGCGTCGAGGGCCGATACAACTATGGCTACACCTTC. Together with reference TRBV30 and TRBJ1-2, the CDR3 gives the full variable domain: SQTIHQWPATLVQPVGSPLSLECTVEGTSNPNLYWYRQAAGRGLQLLFYSVGIGQISSEVPQNLSASRPQDRQFILSSKKLLLSDSGFYLCAWSGVEGRYNYGYTFGSGTRLTVV.

Many counts were recorded for this clonotype. The chain is built from TRBV14 and TRBJ2-7, with TRBD1 identical over 8 bases. Per the germline V gene, CDR1 is SGHDN and CDR2 is FVKESK. CDR3 length: 15 residues. With 4 bases clipped from V and 1 base from J, the junction kept 6 bases outside the gene matches. CDR3: CASSPLGQASYEQYF. The CDR3 DNA follows: TGTGCCAGCAGCCCGTTGGGACAGGCGTCCTACGAGCAGTACTTC.

This clonotype was seen a handful of times. This chain connects TRBV5-1 to TRBJ1-2; TRBD1 agrees at 10 bases. Germline lookup yields CDR1 SGHRS and CDR2 YFSETQ. This CDR3 comprises 15 residues. The trim removed 6 bases at V and 5 bases at J, leaving 10 bases unmatched. The CDR3: CASTTGQGNGYGYTF. The CDR3 nucleotides are TGCGCCAGCACAACGGGACAGGGGAACGGATATGGCTACACCTTC.

The chain links TRBV27 to TRBJ2-1, with a weak D call TRBD2 (5 bases). V was trimmed by 8 bases and J by 7 bases, leaving 18 bases between them. The CDR3 is made up of 14 amino acids. Germline V gene data show CDR1 as MNHEY and CDR2 as SMNVEV (reference sequence). This CDR3 reads CASYVLGSENEQFF. As DNA, the CDR3 is TGTGCCAGCTACGTACTAGGCTCCGAAAATGAGCAGTTCTTC.

The rearrangement uses TRBV20-1 and TRBJ2-1; the match to TRBD2 covers 12 bases. V shed 6 bases, J shed 7 bases, and the junction held 7 bases outside the gene matches. The CDR3 sequence is 14 residues long. Germline CDR1 is DFQATT and CDR2 is SNEGSKA (reference sequence). The CDR3 DNA follows: TGCAGTGCCCCGGGACTAGCGGGCTGGAATGAGCAGTTCTTC. Translated, it gives CSAPGLAGWNEQFF.

The chain combines TRBV7-9 with TRBJ1-1; 7 positions agree with TRBD1. The V and J ends lost 3 bases and 5 bases, in that order; junction bases with no gene match: 3. The length of the CDR3 is 13 residues. Germline-derived CDR1 and CDR2 are SEHNR and FQNEAQ (reference sequence). For the CDR3, the DNA is TGTGCCAGCAGCTTTAGGGGGCTAACTGAAGCTTTCTTT. Translating it yields CASSFRGLTEAFF.

The rearrangement joins TRBV28 to TRBJ2-7; maybe TRBD1 (5 bases). V was pared by 1 base and J by 3 bases, with 10 bases between. The CDR3 consists of 14 residues. Germline V gene lookup returns CDR1 MDHEN and CDR2 SYDVKM. The CDR3: CASSLSTGHYEQYF. The CDR3 DNA reads TGTGCCAGCAGTTTATCTACAGGACACTACGAGCAGTACTTC.

This clonotype was seen many times. The V and J genes are TRBV20-1 and TRBJ1-3; D call uncertain. The V gene lost 5 bases and the J gene lost 0 bases, with 11 bases spanning the gap. This CDR3 has 14 amino acids. Germline CDR1 is DFQATT and CDR2 is SNEGSKA (reference sequence). The CDR3 bases are TGCAGTGCTCCCCTGGGGTTCTCTGGAAACACCATATATTTT. Translation gives CSAPLGFSGNTIYF.

The chain has TRBV5-1 and TRBJ2-5; TRBD2 matches 10 bases. Looked up from germline, CDR1 is SGHRS and CDR2 is YFSETQ. Trimming at V came to 5 bases and at J to 2 bases, leaving 3 bases not matched to a gene. The CDR3 length is 14 residues. The CDR3 is CASRLAGVQETQYF. The CDR3 DNA is TGCGCCAGCAGGCTAGCGGGGGTTCAAGAGACCCAGTACTTC.

This clonotype was seen ten or more times. The rearrangement joins TRBV9 to TRBJ2-7, with D hard to call. The V end was cut by 3 bases, the J end by 2 bases, with 3 bases between. This CDR3 has 11 residues. Germline CDR1 SGDLS, CDR2 YYNGEE. The CDR3 reads CASSDTYEQYF. CDR3 in DNA: TGTGCCAGCAGCGATACCTACGAGCAGTACTTC.

This clonotype was seen many times. V is TRBV18 and J is TRBJ1-1, with no clear D. Germline CDR1 and CDR2: KGHSH and LQKENI. Trimming removed 3 bases from V and 3 bases from J, with 11 bases in between. The CDR3 extends over 14 amino acids. DNA for the CDR3: TGTGCCAGCTCACCCGCGGCGGCCGACACTGAAGCTTTCTTT. It yields the protein CASSPAAADTEAFF. The complete variable domain, with remaining parts taken from reference TRBV18 and TRBJ1-1, reads NAGVMQNPRHLVRRRGQEARLRCSPMKGHSHVYWYRQLPEEGLKFMVYLQKENIIDESGMPKERFSAEFPKEGPSILRIQQVVRGDSAAYFCASSPAAADTEAFFGQGTRLTVV.

The chain couples TRBV5-1 to TRBJ2-5; TRBD2 agrees at 13 bases. In germline, CDR1 is SGHRS, CDR2 YFSETQ. V shed 3 bases, J shed 4 bases, and the junction held 3 bases outside the gene matches. The CDR3 consists of 15 residues. CDR3 nucleotide sequence: TGCGCCAGCAGCTCCGGACTAGCGGGAGCAGAGACCCAGTACTTC. Translation: CASSSGLAGAETQYF.

This clonotype was seen at least ten times. The genes are TRBV20-1 and TRBJ2-7, with 7 positions matching TRBD1. V shed 3 bases and J 6 bases; nucleotides not matched to a gene: 11. CDR1 DFQATT and CDR2 SNEGSKA come from the germline V gene (reference sequence). The CDR3 has 14 residues. The DNA for the CDR3 is TGCAGTGCTAGTAGGGGGCGAACCCTTGGCGAGCAGTACTTC. Protein sequence: CSASRGRTLGEQYF.

The V and J genes are TRBV10-3 and TRBJ1-5, with D perhaps matching TRBD1 (5 bases). CDR1 and CDR2 (germline): ENHRY, SYGVKD. Trimming removed 4 bases at V and 3 bases at J, with 10 bases between. This CDR3 is built from 14 residues. This CDR3 reads CAISAEGFNQPQHF. The CDR3 coding sequence is TGTGCCATCAGTGCGGAGGGGTTCAATCAGCCCCAGCATTTT.

This clonotype was seen repeatedly, ten times or more. V usage is TRBV20-1 and J usage is TRBJ2-1; TRBD2 might be the D (5 bases). The CDR3 is 12 amino acids. V was clipped by 6 bases and J by 4 bases, with 10 bases between them. CDR1 DFQATT and CDR2 SNEGSKA come from the germline V gene (reference sequence). Written as DNA, the CDR3 is TGCAGTGCAAAGGACTTTTACAATGAGCAGTTCTTC. Translation gives CSAKDFYNEQFF.